This T cell receptor (beta chain) was identified during a study of cytomegalovirus exposure and HLA in healthy donors. Turning to the study itself: Earlier, fewer than 140 million unique TCR beta sequences were recovered from approximately 200 million T cells by an analysis.

Note on this clone: Antigen unknown.

Primers for the PCR totalled 60 Vbeta and 13 Jbeta. Measured with immunoSEQ multiplex PCR; TCRdb has only the in-frame clones, and not every one. The table for this sample gives about 140,000 clones. The CDR3 has 12 residues. CDR1 MNHEY and CDR2 SMNVEV come from the germline V gene (reference sequence). V dropped 9 bases and J dropped 7; count of bases not matched to a gene: 3. Those who donated were healthy bone marrow donors. When sampled, the donors appeared nominally healthy, though they likely had unrecorded immune exposures. Study-wide results and caveats: In a later analysis, TCR beta V- and J-gene trimming showed a link to a missense DCLRE1C variant.

Sequencing was done on a sample of PBMCs. The origin of this receptor is a male donor in good health and CMV-seronegative. This chain links TRBV27 with TRBJ1-5; 10 positions agree with TRBD1. The DNA of the CDR3 is TGTGCCAGTGGGACAGGGGAACAGCCCCAGCATTTT. Its protein product is CASGTGEQPQHF.